This record concerns one T cell receptor (beta chain) sequence. Sample-barcoded 5' priming and a J-beta primer mix drove a second PCR of about 7 to 12 cycles. Any given sample supplied a minimum of 2.5 million CDR3-containing paired-end reads. Using its own MiXCR run on the 5' RACE reads, TCRdb lists one record per CDR3 protein. The table shows about 1.8 million distinct CDR3 sequences, with about 50% occurring only once. This specimen belongs to a study of blood T cells in healthy people across ages. The CDR3 spans 13 residues. Germline V gene data show CDR1 as MNHEY and CDR2 as SVGEGT. The study isolated at least 7 million PBMCs from each sample.

V is TRBV6-2 or TRBV6-3 and J is TRBJ2-5; the D gene is possibly TRBD2 (5 bases). The DNA end lines up better with TRBJ2-7; the J call may be wrong. Sequencing used blood. This sequence originates from a woman aged 40 to 49 in good health. The CDR3 DNA follows: TGTGCCAGCAGTTTTGGAGGACGGTCCGAGCAGTACTTC. Its protein is CASSFGGRSEQYF.